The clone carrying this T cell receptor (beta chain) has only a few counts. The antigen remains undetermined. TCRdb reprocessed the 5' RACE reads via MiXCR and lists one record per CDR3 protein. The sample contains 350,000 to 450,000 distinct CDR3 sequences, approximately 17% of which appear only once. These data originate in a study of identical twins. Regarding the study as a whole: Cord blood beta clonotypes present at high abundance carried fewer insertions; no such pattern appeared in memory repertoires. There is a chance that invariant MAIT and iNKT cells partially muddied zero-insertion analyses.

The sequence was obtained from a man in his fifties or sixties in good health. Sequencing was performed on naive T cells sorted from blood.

The CDR3 region has the DNA TGTGCCAGCAGCCAAGAAGGGGGCGCTTACTATGGCTACACCTTC. Translation: CASSQEGGAYYGYTF. The chain has TRBV4-2 and TRBJ1-2; 7 bases match TRBD1. Losses at the gene ends were 0 bases for V and 3 bases for J; bases not matched to a gene: 4. Germline V CDR1 and CDR2: LGHNA, YNFKEQ. This CDR3 spans 15 amino acids.